This T cell receptor (beta chain) was captured in a study of blood T cell repertoires in COVID-19 (dated by TCRdb to 2019 to 2021). As for the study more broadly: Collaborator samples came from the United States, Italy and Spain and covered acute and convalescent phases of COVID-19. The prospective study material was composed of cDNA or gDNA derived from T cells, B-cell-depleted T cells, or PBMCs. The dataset comprised deeply sampled blood TCRbeta repertoires from subjects exposed to, actively infected with, or recovered from COVID-19. The repertoires were made available in a free public database intended to serve as a resource for research on the immune response to SARS-CoV-2. The samples were drawn from two sources: the first 160 participants of the ongoing ImmuneRACE study, and 1,200 or so subjects contributed by 6 global collaborators. A de-identified subject ID, COVID-19 status, age in years and sex were almost always included in the sample metadata. Where available, HLA class I and class II types were obtained from metadata supplied by the sample provider rather than from assay-based typing.

The CDR1 and CDR2 encoded by the germline V gene are SGHAT and FQNNGV. The CDR3 goes from the cysteine to the phenylalanine over 19 residues. Only the CDR3 DNA stays, 57 bases, in frame from base 1. Unmatched junction bases come to 19, with V trimmed by 5 bases and J by 0 bases. For this clone: The antigen it binds to is not known. Nothing much larger sits one base from this clone, and base qualities are not available.

TCRbeta CDR3 regions were amplified from genomic DNA using the immunoSEQ Assay, a bias-controlled multiplex PCR. Per the authors' processing: The number of nucleated cells in each sample was estimated from the amplification of reference gene primers within the assay. To quantify the absolute abundance of each unique TCRbeta CDR3 rearrangement, sequence reads were collapsed and filtered. For each sample, productive Simpson clonality was calculated as the square root of Simpson's diversity index across productive rearrangements. TCRdb stores this immuneACCESS table with in-frame sequences only. Part of the clones is absent; in the studies checked, under half of the shortfall reflects unresolved V genes, and no reason is known for the rest. The V and J calls and the clone size are those of that table, but D and trimming were determined from the DNA. In this sample the table shows around 420,000 clones, 88% of which occur a single time. The ten top clones hold around 1.9% of the sample.

Participants in the prospective study were aged 18 to 89 years, lived in under 30 United States geographic areas, and enrolled through a virtual design. To assign participants to cohorts, the prospective study relied on clinical history that participants themselves reported in a screening survey and a study questionnaire. In the prospective study, mobile phlebotomists collected whole blood, serum and a nasopharyngeal or oropharyngeal swab from each participant. Prospective study participants could optionally give additional blood draws and questionnaires over an approximately two-month period. Blood samples from the prospective study were shipped frozen or at room temperature prior to DNA extraction. Overall study results and their limits: Clinical and demographic metadata were provided uncurated, with the amount varying by source and participant.

Sample: PBMCs or T cells enriched from blood (not recorded which). The chain employs TRBV11-2 and TRBJ2-7, and TRBD2 matches 7 of the central bases. The clonotype comes from a woman aged 40 to 50 with acute COVID-19. The nucleotide sequence is given as TGTGCCAGCAGCCTCAACCGAGGGGAGGGCAGGGCGAACTCCTACGAGCAGTACTTC. Its translation is CASSLNRGEGRANSYEQYF.